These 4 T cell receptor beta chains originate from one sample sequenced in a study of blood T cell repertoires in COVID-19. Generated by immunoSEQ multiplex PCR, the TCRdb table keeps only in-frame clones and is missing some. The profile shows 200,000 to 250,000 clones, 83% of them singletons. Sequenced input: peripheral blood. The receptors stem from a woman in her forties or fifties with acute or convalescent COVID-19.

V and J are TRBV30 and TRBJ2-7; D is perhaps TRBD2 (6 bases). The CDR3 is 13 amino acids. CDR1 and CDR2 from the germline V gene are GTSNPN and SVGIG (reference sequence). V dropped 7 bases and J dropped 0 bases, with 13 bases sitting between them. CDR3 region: CALDLRGSYEQYF. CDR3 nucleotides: TGTGCCTTGGATCTGCGGGGCTCCTACGAGCAGTACTTC.

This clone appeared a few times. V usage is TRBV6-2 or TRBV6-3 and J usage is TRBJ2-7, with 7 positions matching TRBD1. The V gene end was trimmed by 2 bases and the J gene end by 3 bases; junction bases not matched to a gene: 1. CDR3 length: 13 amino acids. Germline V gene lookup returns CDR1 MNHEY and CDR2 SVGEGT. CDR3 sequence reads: CASSYRGHYEQYF. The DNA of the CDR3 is TGTGCCAGCAGTTACAGGGGGCACTACGAGCAGTACTTC.

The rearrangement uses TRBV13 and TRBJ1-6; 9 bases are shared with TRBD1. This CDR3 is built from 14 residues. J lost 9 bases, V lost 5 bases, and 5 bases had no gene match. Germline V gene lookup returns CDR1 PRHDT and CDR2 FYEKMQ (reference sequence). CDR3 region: CASSLQGAGSPLHF. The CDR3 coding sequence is TGTGCCAGCAGCCTACAGGGGGCTGGTTCACCCCTCCACTTT.

The CDR3 nucleotides are TGTGCCAGCTCGCCGCCAGCGGGAGCGGAGACCCAGTACTTC. Translation: CASSPPAGAETQYF. The chain joins TRBV18 to TRBJ2-5; 8 nucleotides align to TRBD2. Trimming removed 6 bases from V and 5 bases from J; junction bases left unmatched: 8. CDR3 size: 14 residues. Per the germline V gene, CDR1 is KGHSH and CDR2 is LQKENI.